Below, 27 T cell receptor beta chains from the same sample are listed, as sequenced in a study of CD8 T cells in ankylosing spondylitis. TCRdb re-called the 5' RACE reads through MiXCR, storing one row per CDR3 protein. The repertoire has roughly 250,000 distinct CDR3 sequences, approximately 9% of them found once; the top ten carry 6.8%. What was sequenced was blood, either unsorted or a sorted T cell fraction (not recorded which). The receptors originated from a male donor with ankylosing spondylitis or in good health (not recorded which).

This rearrangement joins TRBV5-5 to TRBJ2-3; 9 bases line up with TRBD2. CDR3 length: 17 amino acids. V dropped 0 bases and J dropped 1; count of bases not matched to a gene: 6. From germline, CDR1 is SGHKS and CDR2 YYEKEE (reference sequence). The CDR3 here is CASSLGSSGKGTDTQYF. The CDR3, as DNA: TGTGCCAGCAGCTTGGGGTCTAGCGGGAAAGGCACAGATACGCAGTATTTT.

This clonotype occurred many times. J is TRBJ2-1 and V is TRBV5-1, with TRBD1 matching 7 bases. CDR1 is SGHRS, CDR2 YFSETQ, per germline. V was pared by 4 bases and J by 0 bases, with 4 bases of the junction left unmatched. The CDR3 consists of 15 residues. In DNA, the CDR3 is TGCGCCAGCAGCCCGACAGGGAGCTCCTACAATGAGCAGTTCTTC. Translation gives CASSPTGSSYNEQFF.

This clonotype was counted at least ten times. The chain joins TRBV4-3 to TRBJ2-1; 8 bases match TRBD2. The germline V gene encodes CDR1 LGHNA and CDR2 YSLEER. This CDR3 is 16 amino acids long. Trimming cost V 1 base and J 3 bases; bases outside gene matches: 5. CDR3 coding DNA: TGCGCCAGCAGCCAAGTAGCGGGGCCTTTCTACAATGAGCAGTTCTTC. Translation: CASSQVAGPFYNEQFF.

This clonotype was detected many times. The chain couples TRBV29-1 to TRBJ1-1, with D unresolved. The germline gives CDR1 SQVTM, CDR2 ANQGSEA. The germline V and J ends were trimmed by 4 bases and 6 bases, with 18 bases remaining between them. This CDR3 region has 14 residues. The CDR3 reads CSVVATTLNPEAFF. For the CDR3, the DNA is TGCAGCGTTGTGGCCACGACCCTAAACCCTGAAGCTTTCTTT.

This clonotype appeared a few times. The chain combines TRBV7-8 with TRBJ1-4; no firm D call. Germline CDR1 and CDR2: SGHVS and FQNEAQ. The V gene lost 2 bases and the J gene lost 7 bases, with 14 bases spanning the gap. There are 15 residues in the CDR3. The CDR3 DNA is TGTGCCAGCAGCTTATGGGAGGGAGAGACTGAAAAACTGTTTTTT. Its protein is CASSLWEGETEKLFF. The variable domain in full, completed from reference TRBV7-8 and TRBJ1-4, reads GAGVSQSPRYKVAKRGQDVALRCDPISGHVSLFWYQQALGQGPEFLTYFQNEAQLDKSGLPSDRFFAERPEGSVSTLKIQRTQQEDSAVYLCASSLWEGETEKLFFGSGTQLSVL.

The chain links TRBV5-1 to TRBJ2-2; 7 nucleotides agree with TRBD1. V dropped 5 bases and J dropped 6; count of bases not matched to a gene: 4. The CDR3 runs to 13 residues. The germline gives CDR1 SGHRS, CDR2 YFSETQ. This CDR3 is CASRSDRAGELFF. The CDR3 region has the DNA TGCGCCAGCAGATCCGACAGGGCCGGGGAGCTGTTTTTT.

The rearrangement joins TRBV4-3 to TRBJ2-2, with 8 nucleotides matching TRBD1. Per germline, CDR1 LGHNA and CDR2 YSLEER. Unmatched junction bases numbered 8, after V lost 4 bases and J lost 1 base. CDR3 length: 17 amino acids. CDR3 DNA: TGCGCCAGCAGCCCCCAGGGGGCTACCTGGAACACCGGGGAGCTGTTTTTT. This gives the protein CASSPQGATWNTGELFF.

This clonotype was found many times. V and J are TRBV15 and TRBJ2-3; D remains unclear. The CDR3 extends over 13 amino acids. Trimming stripped 1 base from V and 0 bases from J, with 2 bases between. Germline V gene data show CDR1 as LNHNV and CDR2 as YYDKDF (reference sequence). The CDR3 region is CATSRGSTDTQYF. CDR3 nucleotides: TGTGCCACCAGCAGAGGTAGCACAGATACGCAGTATTTT. Full variable domain (remainder filled in from reference TRBV15 and TRBJ2-3): DAMVIQNPRYQVTQFGKPVTLSCSQTLNHNVMYWYQQKSSQAPKLLFHYYDKDFNNEADTPDNFQSRRPNTSFCFLDIRSPGLGDTAMYLCATSRGSTDTQYFGPGTRLTVL.

At least ten counts were recorded for this clonotype. The chain employs TRBV5-1 and TRBJ2-5, with D unresolved. Looked up from germline, CDR1 is SGHRS and CDR2 is YFSETQ. V lost 0 bases to trimming and J lost 4 bases, with 13 bases between them. CDR3 length equals 15 residues. The CDR3, as DNA: TGCGCCAGCAGCTTGGGATCTTCAAGACGAGAGACCCAGTACTTC. Translating gives CASSLGSSRRETQYF. Using reference TRBV5-1 and TRBJ2-5 for the parts outside the CDR3, the full variable domain is KAGVTQTPRYLIKTRGQQVTLSCSPISGHRSVSWYQQTPGQGLQFLFEYFSETQRNKGNFPGRFSGRQFSNSRSEMNVSTLELGDSALYLCASSLGSSRRETQYFGPGTRLLVL.

The table lists this clonotype with many counts. This sequence joins TRBV3-1 and TRBJ2-1; no clear D. V was clipped by 0 bases and J by 4 bases, with 1 base between them. The CDR3 is made up of 12 amino acids. Per the germline V gene, CDR1 is LGHDT and CDR2 is YNNKEL (reference sequence). The chain's CDR3 is CASSQEYNEQFF. For the CDR3, the DNA is TGTGCCAGCAGCCAAGAGTACAATGAGCAGTTCTTC.

The chain uses TRBV20-1 and TRBJ2-4, with TRBD1 matching 9 bases. The V segment lost 0 bases and the J segment 2 bases; nucleotides outside the gene matches: 8. The CDR3 has 17 residues. In germline, CDR1 is DFQATT, CDR2 SNEGSKA (reference sequence). The CDR3, as DNA: TGCAGTGCTAGAGATGGGGGACAGGGCGGGACCAAAAACATTCAGTACTTC. It is translated as CSARDGGQGGTKNIQYF.

This clonotype appeared a few times. The chain carries TRBV20-1 and TRBJ2-7; TRBD2 aligns across 16 bases. Germline V lookup: CDR1 DFQATT, CDR2 SNEGSKA (reference sequence). The CDR3 has 18 amino acids. The V gene end was trimmed by 0 bases and the J gene end by 5 bases; junction bases not matched to a gene: 10. CDR3 sequence reads: CSARDMGTSGRAGDEQYF. In DNA form, the CDR3 reads TGCAGTGCTAGAGATATGGGGACTAGCGGGAGGGCCGGAGACGAGCAGTACTTC.

Only one count was recorded for this clonotype. The chain joins TRBV18 to TRBJ1-5; D is possibly TRBD1 (6 bases). Per germline, CDR1 KGHSH and CDR2 LQKENI. There are 14 residues in the CDR3. V lost 4 bases, J lost 7 bases, and 14 bases lay in between. The CDR3 DNA follows: TGTGCCAGCTCACAAAGAGAACAGGGCCAGCCCCAGCATTTT. Translation: CASSQREQGQPQHF.

This clonotype was seen only a few times. This chain uses TRBV20-1 with TRBJ2-1; no definite D call. CDR1 is DFQATT, CDR2 SNEGSKA, per germline (reference sequence). V was shortened by 4 bases and J by 0 bases, with 19 bases between the two germline ends. CDR3 length: 17 residues. CDR3 in DNA: TGCAGTGCTATACCCCGAAGGGCCTTTAGCTCCTACAATGAGCAGTTCTTC. Translating it yields CSAIPRRAFSSYNEQFF.

This clonotype came up many times. CDR3 DNA: TGTGCCAGCAGCTTAGCACAGGGTCCCTACGAGCAGTACTTC. It encodes CASSLAQGPYEQYF. This chain connects TRBV7-2 to TRBJ2-7, with D possibly TRBD1 on 6 matching bases. Deletions cut 0 bases from V and 2 bases from J, with 8 bases between. This CDR3 has 14 amino acids. Germline loops: CDR1 SGHTA, CDR2 FQGNSA.

This clonotype has a handful of counts. This chain links TRBV7-2 with TRBJ2-1; D not certain. Looked up from germline, CDR1 is SGHTA and CDR2 is FQGNSA. V lost 7 bases and J lost 6, with 16 bases in between. The CDR3 is made up of 14 amino acids. The CDR3 DNA reads as TGTGCCAGCAACAAAAACTCGGAGCCCAATGAGCAGTTCTTC. Its protein product is CASNKNSEPNEQFF. The entire variable domain, with the rest obtained from reference TRBV7-2 and TRBJ2-1, is as follows: GAGVSQSPSNKVTEKGKDVELRCDPISGHTALYWYRQSLGQGLEFLIYFQGNSAPDKSGLPSDRFSAERTGGSVSTLTIQRTQQEDSAVYLCASNKNSEPNEQFFGPGTRLTVL.

As regards this clonotype: This may come from a read error, since a much larger clone is one base off. The chain recombines TRBV5-1 with TRBJ2-3; no definite D call. From germline, CDR1 is SGHRS and CDR2 YFSETQ. CDR3 length: 13 residues. In DNA, the CDR3 is TGCGCCAGCAGCTTGGCACACGCAGATACGCGGTATTTT. The encoded protein is CASSLAHADTRYF.

This clonotype was found many times. The chain has TRBV7-2 and TRBJ2-7; D possibly corresponds to TRBD2 (5 bases). Germline V lookup: CDR1 SGHTA, CDR2 FQGNSA. CDR3 length: 14 residues. The germline V and J ends were trimmed by 4 bases and 3 bases, with 13 bases remaining between them. The CDR3 region has the DNA TGTGCCAGCAGCTCCCGGACTGGTTACTACGAGCAGTACTTC. Its translation: CASSSRTGYYEQYF.

In its sample, this clonotype was seen many times. This sequence joins TRBV20-1 and TRBJ1-1; 8 nucleotides align to TRBD1. V lost 3 bases, J lost 0 bases, and 12 bases stayed unmatched. This CDR3 region has 17 residues. In germline, CDR1 is DFQATT, CDR2 SNEGSKA (reference sequence). CDR3 protein: CSASPGQGKNMNTEAFF. The CDR3 nucleotides are TGCAGTGCTAGCCCAGGACAGGGTAAAAACATGAACACTGAAGCTTTCTTT.

The chain uses TRBV7-2 and TRBJ2-1; D perhaps matches TRBD2 (6 bases). This CDR3 region has 17 residues. V lost 4 bases, J lost 3 bases, and 19 bases lay in between. CDR1 SGHTA and CDR2 FQGNSA come from the germline V gene. The CDR3 coding sequence is TGTGCCAGCAGCTCCGGAGGCGGGATTGTCAGCTACAATGAGCAGTTCTTC. It translates to CASSSGGGIVSYNEQFF.

This clonotype was recorded at least ten times. The genes are TRBV20-1 and TRBJ1-1; TRBD1 is a possible D gene (6 bases). The CDR3 consists of 14 residues. CDR1 DFQATT and CDR2 SNEGSKA come from the germline V gene (reference sequence). V was clipped by 5 bases and J by 1 base, with 14 bases between them. This chain's CDR3 is CSARMGAPNTEAFF. CDR3 DNA sequence: TGCAGTGCTCGGATGGGGGCGCCGAACACTGAAGCTTTCTTT.

The chain uses TRBV30 and TRBJ2-5; D gene uncertain. Germline loops: CDR1 GTSNPN, CDR2 SVGIG (reference sequence). The germline V and J ends were trimmed by 0 bases and 1 base, with 12 bases remaining between them. There are 15 residues in the CDR3. This CDR3 is CAWSVGGGGQETQYF. The CDR3 DNA is TGTGCCTGGAGTGTAGGCGGTGGTGGCCAAGAGACCCAGTACTTC.

This clonotype was observed many times. The J gene is TRBJ1-2, the V gene TRBV12-3 or TRBV12-4; unclear D gene. The V end lost 8 bases, the J end lost 4 bases, and 11 bases lay between the germline ends. CDR3 length: 12 residues. CDR3 coding DNA: TGTGCCAGCGAAGGGCAGATCTATGGCTACACCTTC. It is translated as CASEGQIYGYTF.

This clonotype was found many times. The J gene is TRBJ1-4, the V gene TRBV4-3; the D gene is possibly TRBD1 (5 bases). V lost 6 bases and J 5 bases, leaving 13 bases between the germline ends. This CDR3 is 14 amino acids long. Germline V gene sequence: CDR1 LGHNA, CDR2 YSLEER. CDR3 nucleotide sequence: TGCGCCAGCAGTAGACAGCCTGACAATGAAAAACTGTTTTTT. This codes for CASSRQPDNEKLFF.

This clonotype has at least ten counts. The rearrangement uses TRBV20-1 and TRBJ1-5; D unclear. Germline V gene data show CDR1 as DFQATT and CDR2 as SNEGSKA (reference sequence). The CDR3 has 12 amino acids. The ends were cut back, 5 bases at V and 0 bases at J, with 5 bases in the middle. CDR3 residues: CSARYSNQPQHF. The CDR3 coding sequence is TGCAGTGCTCGGTATAGCAATCAGCCCCAGCATTTT.

This clonotype was counted between two and nine times. The CDR3: CASSLGSRVNNEQFF. CDR3 bases: TGTGCCAGCAGCTTAGGCTCGCGGGTCAACAATGAGCAGTTCTTC. The rearrangement uses TRBV7-2 and TRBJ2-1, with D perhaps matching TRBD2 (5 bases). The CDR3 covers 15 residues. The germline V and J ends were trimmed by 1 base and 5 bases, with 12 bases remaining between them. Looked up from germline, CDR1 is SGHTA and CDR2 is FQGNSA.

This clonotype has a count of ten or more. The chain carries TRBV20-1 and TRBJ1-1; D might be TRBD1 (5 bases). The CDR3 is 15 residues long. Per the germline V gene, CDR1 is DFQATT and CDR2 is SNEGSKA (reference sequence). Trimming removed 6 bases at V and 1 base at J, with 18 bases between. The CDR3 region is CSAVPSEGRNTEAFF. The CDR3 DNA follows: TGCAGTGCCGTACCTTCGGAGGGACGGAACACTGAAGCTTTCTTT.